The T cell receptor (beta chain) under discussion was sequenced for a study of blood T cell repertoires in COVID-19. Participants, about 18 to 90 years old, spanned approximately 26 US areas. The CDR3 sequence is 14 residues long. V was pared by 9 bases and J by 2 bases, with 17 bases between. In germline, CDR1 is LNHDA, CDR2 SQIVND (reference sequence). The assay was immunoSEQ multiplex PCR, and TCRdb's table has in-frame clones only and misses some. The sample lists about 270,000 clones; about 89% were seen once. This receptor was taken from a young woman who had recovered from COVID-19. Sequenced input: PBMCs or T cells enriched from blood (not recorded which). The chain is built from TRBV19 and TRBJ2-7; TRBD2 is a possible D gene (6 bases). The chain's CDR3 is CASRRGSGPYEQYF. The DNA for the CDR3 is TGTGCCAGCCGACGAGGTAGCGGACCCTACGAGCAGTACTTC.